Following are 27 T cell receptor beta chains from one sample sequenced in a study of cytomegalovirus exposure and HLA in healthy donors. 13 Jbeta primers and 60 Vbeta primers were used for the PCR. The repertoire was sequenced with immunoSEQ multiplex PCR; TCRdb's copy has only in-frame clones and lacks some. The data contain approximately 100,000 clones, less than 80% of them seen just once; the ten biggest clones take up 3.5% to 4%. Sequencing was performed on PBMCs. The receptors shown here come from a man in his sixties in good health and CMV-seronegative.

This chain links TRBV5-1 with TRBJ1-1, with D tentatively TRBD1 (6 bases). Germline loops: CDR1 SGHRS, CDR2 YFSETQ. This CDR3 has 14 residues. V was trimmed by 4 bases and J by 0 bases, leaving 10 bases between them. CDR3 nucleotides: TGCGCCAGCAGCCAACAGGGAATGAACACTGAAGCTTTCTTT. Protein sequence: CASSQQGMNTEAFF.

This clone came up once. This chain joins TRBV11-3 and TRBJ2-1; 7 nucleotides line up with TRBD1. The length of the CDR3 is 17 residues. V lost 1 base to trimming and J lost 5 bases; unmatched junction nucleotides: 11. Germline lookup yields CDR1 SGHNT and CDR2 YENEEA. The CDR3 here is CASSLGVMGTEDNEQFF. CDR3 nucleotide sequence: TGTGCCAGCAGCTTAGGGGTGATGGGGACAGAAGACAATGAGCAGTTCTTC.

This clone was detected once. CDR3 in DNA: TGTGCCAGCAGCTCTACTAGCACCGGGGAGCTGTTTTTT. Translating gives CASSSTSTGELFF. V and J are TRBV5-4 and TRBJ2-2; D is perhaps TRBD2 (5 bases). Trimming took off 3 bases at V and 4 bases at J, with 7 bases between the two ends. Germline V gene data show CDR1 as SGHNT and CDR2 as YYREEE (reference sequence). This CDR3 contains 13 residues.

This chain links TRBV5-4 with TRBJ2-2; TRBD1 aligns across 7 bases. Per germline, CDR1 SGHNT and CDR2 YYREEE (reference sequence). V trimming: 4 bases; J trimming: 5 bases; junction bases outside the gene matches: 11. CDR3 size: 16 residues. The CDR3 DNA reads TGTGCCAGCAGCCCCCAAGAGGGGGCTCGAACCGGGGAGCTGTTTTTT. This translates into CASSPQEGARTGELFF.

The chain recombines TRBV19 with TRBJ1-1; D is uncertain. Trimming took 3 bases from V and 1 from J, leaving 9 bases between them. The CDR3 sequence is 14 residues long. Germline V lookup: CDR1 LNHDA, CDR2 SQIVND (reference sequence). The DNA for the CDR3 is TGTGCCAGTAGTATTGGCGGTTCGAACACTGAAGCTTTCTTT. Its translation: CASSIGGSNTEAFF.

A few counts support this clone. In nucleotides, the CDR3 is TGTGCCAGCAGCTCCATTTTTGATACAGGGCCCCCTCTTAACTATGGCTACACCTTC. Amino acid sequence: CASSSIFDTGPPLNYGYTF. The chain joins TRBV5-6 to TRBJ1-2; possible D gene TRBD1, 6 bases. The germline V gene has CDR1 SGHDT and CDR2 YYEEEE. The CDR3 runs to 19 residues. Trimming removed 3 bases from V and 1 base from J, with 25 bases in between.

The V call is TRBV5-1, the J call TRBJ1-2; 10 bases map to TRBD1. Germline CDR1 and CDR2: SGHRS and YFSETQ. Losses at the gene ends were 4 bases for V and 8 bases for J; bases not matched to a gene: 17. CDR3 length: 17 residues. For the CDR3, the DNA is TGCGCCAGCAGCCCGAACGTCCCGGGACAGGGGCGGTGGGGCTACACCTTC. This codes for CASSPNVPGQGRWGYTF.

This clone appeared a few times. V usage is TRBV18 and J usage is TRBJ2-5; no clear D. CDR1 and CDR2 (germline): KGHSH, LQKENI. The CDR3 is 14 amino acids. V was pared by 2 bases and J by 2 bases, with 9 bases between. CDR3 amino acids: CASSPSVQQETQYF. In DNA, the CDR3 is TGTGCCAGCTCACCATCTGTACAGCAAGAGACCCAGTACTTC.

The chain carries TRBV7-2 and TRBJ2-3; possibly TRBD2 for D (6 bases). Per the germline V gene, CDR1 is SGHTA and CDR2 is FQGNSA. CDR3 length: 18 residues. V lost 1 base and J 2 bases, leaving 19 bases between the germline ends. In nucleotides, the CDR3 is TGTGCCAGCAGCTTAGTGGGATTTGCCGGGACTTCCACAGATACGCAGTATTTT. Translated: CASSLVGFAGTSTDTQYF.

This clone was found a few times. The chain joins TRBV18 to TRBJ2-3; D is perhaps TRBD2 (5 bases). Trimming removed 4 bases from V and 4 bases from J, with 9 bases in between. Germline V gives CDR1 KGHSH, CDR2 LQKENI. CDR3 length: 13 amino acids. The CDR3 reads CASSLRRSDTQYF. The CDR3 coding sequence is TGTGCCAGCTCACTCCGGAGGTCAGATACGCAGTATTTT. Complete variable domain (other parts from reference TRBV18 and TRBJ2-3): NAGVMQNPRHLVRRRGQEARLRCSPMKGHSHVYWYRQLPEEGLKFMVYLQKENIIDESGMPKERFSAEFPKEGPSILRIQQVVRGDSAAYFCASSLRRSDTQYFGPGTRLTVL.

CDR3 bases: TGTGCCAGCAAACTAGCGGGGTCTTTCAATGAGCAGTTCTTC. Residues: CASKLAGSFNEQFF. The chain employs TRBV28 and TRBJ2-1; 10 bases agree with TRBD2. Germline V gene sequence: CDR1 MDHEN, CDR2 SYDVKM. The V segment lost 7 bases and the J segment 6 bases; nucleotides outside the gene matches: 6. This CDR3 spans 14 amino acids.

The chain links TRBV29-1 to TRBJ2-7, with 10 bases fitting TRBD1. The V segment lost 7 bases and the J segment 6 bases; nucleotides outside the gene matches: 9. The CDR3 loop spans 13 amino acids. The V gene's germline CDR1 is SQVTM and CDR2 ANQGSEA. As DNA, the CDR3 is TGCAGCGCCCGACAGGGGGCGTTCGGCGAGCAGTACTTC. Amino acids: CSARQGAFGEQYF.

This sequence joins TRBV29-1 and TRBJ2-3; 8 bases line up with TRBD2. CDR1 is SQVTM and CDR2 is ANQGSEA in the germline V gene. The CDR3 covers 11 residues. The DNA for the CDR3 is TGCACCGTCGGGAGGGGAGATACGCAGTATTTT. It yields the protein CTVGRGDTQYF.

The CDR3 DNA follows: TGTGCCAGCAGCGCCAAAAGACCGGGACAGGGGAACACTGAAGCTTTCTTT. Protein: CASSAKRPGQGNTEAFF. The genes are TRBV4-2 and TRBJ1-1, with 9 bases matching TRBD1. The CDR3 spans 17 residues. V trimming: 5 bases; J trimming: 1 base; junction bases outside the gene matches: 11. CDR1 is LGHNA, CDR2 YNFKEQ, per germline.

This chain uses TRBV14 with TRBJ1-2; D is unresolved. The V gene's germline CDR1 is SGHDN and CDR2 FVKESK. V was pared by 1 base and J by 4 bases, with 7 bases between. The CDR3 has 13 residues. CDR3 amino acids: CASSQVASYGYTF. The CDR3 DNA is TGTGCCAGCAGCCAAGTCGCGAGCTATGGCTACACCTTC.

This clone was seen once. The chain links TRBV28 to TRBJ1-4; D may be TRBD1 (5 bases). CDR3 length equals 16 residues. Trimming removed 3 bases at V and 3 bases at J, with 14 bases between. CDR1 and CDR2 (germline): MDHEN, SYDVKM. The CDR3 sequence is CASSFSQAGANEKLFF. In DNA, the CDR3 is TGTGCCAGCAGTTTCTCGCAGGCGGGGGCTAATGAAAAACTGTTTTTT. The full variable domain, in which reference TRBV28 and TRBJ1-4 provide the parts outside the CDR3, is DVKVTQSSRYLVKRTGEKVFLECVQDMDHENMFWYRQDPGLGLRLIYFSYDVKMKEKGDIPEGYSVSREKKERFSLILESASTNQTSMYLCASSFSQAGANEKLFFGSGTQLSVL.

The chain combines TRBV9 with TRBJ1-3; D is unresolved. Germline assignment: CDR1 SGDLS and CDR2 YYNGEE. V lost 2 bases and J 4 bases, leaving 10 bases between the germline ends. This CDR3 has 14 amino acids. The CDR3 coding sequence is TGTGCCAGCAGCGTTGCGGAACCGGGAAACACCATATATTTT. Encoded protein: CASSVAEPGNTIYF.

The chain couples TRBV5-1 to TRBJ2-5; D is possibly TRBD1 (6 bases). The CDR3 extends over 15 amino acids. With 4 bases removed from V and 4 bases from J, the gap between germline ends came to 17 bases. Germline CDR1 reads SGHRS; CDR2 reads YFSETQ. This CDR3 is CASSGSGARRETQYF. In DNA, the CDR3 is TGCGCCAGCAGCGGGTCAGGGGCAAGAAGAGAGACCCAGTACTTC.

V gene TRBV2 combines with J gene TRBJ2-2, with D unresolved. V was cut by 1 base and J by 5 bases, with 5 bases left in between. The CDR3 spans 13 residues. Per germline, CDR1 SNHLY and CDR2 FYNNEI. The CDR3 is CASSEGVTGELFF. CDR3 sequence (DNA): TGTGCCAGCAGTGAAGGAGTTACCGGGGAGCTGTTTTTT.

The gene calls are TRBV5-1 and TRBJ1-3; 7 bases agree with TRBD1. Germline V gene lookup returns CDR1 SGHRS and CDR2 YFSETQ. J gave up 3 bases and V 6 bases, and 6 bases lay outside the gene matches. There are 14 residues in the CDR3. In DNA, the CDR3 is TGCGCCAGCACCCCGACAGGGAATGGAAACACCATATATTTT. Its protein product is CASTPTGNGNTIYF.

This clone was seen a few times. The genes are TRBV6-5 and TRBJ2-5; maybe TRBD1 (5 bases). The CDR3 sequence is 13 residues long. Germline lookup yields CDR1 MNHEY and CDR2 SVGAGI. V was trimmed by 5 bases and J by 5 bases, leaving 12 bases between them. The CDR3 sequence is CASSALGAETQYF. As DNA, the CDR3 is TGTGCCAGCAGTGCTCTAGGGGCTGAGACCCAGTACTTC.

The chain joins TRBV11-3 to TRBJ1-4; 7 nucleotides agree with TRBD1. Germline V CDR1 and CDR2: SGHNT, YENEEA. The CDR3 is made up of 14 amino acids. V gave up 2 bases and J gave up 6 bases; unmatched junction bases: 3. The CDR3 coding sequence is TGTGCCAGCAGCTTATCCGGGACAGATGAAAAACTGTTTTTT. Residues: CASSLSGTDEKLFF.

V is TRBV19 and J is TRBJ1-4; 8 positions agree with TRBD1. The CDR3 contains 16 residues. The V gene's germline CDR1 is LNHDA and CDR2 SQIVND (reference sequence). The junction had 8 bases not matched to a gene; V was cut back by 3 bases and J by 5 bases. As DNA, the CDR3 is TGTGCCAGTAGTATCGGGACAGGAGTAAGGAATGAAAAACTGTTTTTT. It encodes CASSIGTGVRNEKLFF.

This rearrangement joins TRBV28 to TRBJ1-3; TRBD1 aligns across 10 bases. Germline values: CDR1 MDHEN, CDR2 SYDVKM. The CDR3 sequence is 15 residues long. J was trimmed by 4 bases and V by 5 bases; bases with no gene match: 5. CDR3 bases: TGTGCCAGCAGTATTCCGGGACAGGGGGGAAACACCATATATTTT. Protein product: CASSIPGQGGNTIYF.

The chain joins TRBV2 to TRBJ2-3; TRBD2 matches 8 bases. Germline V gene data show CDR1 as SNHLY and CDR2 as FYNNEI. After removal of 5 bases from V and 3 bases from J, the junction contained 7 bases not matched to a gene. The CDR3 is 15 residues long. In nucleotides, the CDR3 is TGTGCCAGCAGTCAAAGGAGCGGGGGAACAGATACGCAGTATTTT. Its translation is CASSQRSGGTDTQYF.

This clone was seen only a few times. The chain is built from TRBV5-1 and TRBJ2-7, with D possibly being TRBD1 (6 bases). This CDR3 spans 13 amino acids. From germline, CDR1 is SGHRS and CDR2 YFSETQ. V lost 6 bases and J 6 bases, leaving 16 bases between the germline ends. CDR3 residues: CASTSDPGAEQYF. The CDR3 DNA follows: TGCGCCAGCACCTCTGACCCAGGGGCCGAGCAGTACTTC. Supplemented by reference TRBV5-1 and TRBJ2-7, the full variable domain reads KAGVTQTPRYLIKTRGQQVTLSCSPISGHRSVSWYQQTPGQGLQFLFEYFSETQRNKGNFPGRFSGRQFSNSRSEMNVSTLELGDSALYLCASTSDPGAEQYFGPGTRLTVT.

The chain is built from TRBV28 and TRBJ1-4; D possibly corresponds to TRBD1 (6 bases). CDR3 size: 15 residues. V was cut by 1 base and J by 8 bases, with 14 bases left in between. Germline-derived CDR1 and CDR2 are MDHEN and SYDVKM. Written as DNA, the CDR3 is TGTGCCAGCAGTTTATCCGCACAGGGTGGGGAAAAACTGTTTTTT. It encodes CASSLSAQGGEKLFF. The whole variable domain, filled in from reference TRBV28 and TRBJ1-4, reads DVKVTQSSRYLVKRTGEKVFLECVQDMDHENMFWYRQDPGLGLRLIYFSYDVKMKEKGDIPEGYSVSREKKERFSLILESASTNQTSMYLCASSLSAQGGEKLFFGSGTQLSVL.